The entry that follows covers one T cell receptor (beta chain) sequence. Its antigen is unknown. The sample belongs to a study of T cell repertoires and HLA-DP antigens. Average purity of the negatively selected CD4+ T cells was more than 95%. Here immunoSEQ multiplex PCR was the method, and the copy in TCRdb shows in-frame clones only, minus some. Of roughly 120,000 clones detected, around 92% appear once; the ten largest clones hold about 0.3%. Source material: CD4+ T cells from PBMCs. The sequence was obtained from a woman younger than 35 in good health and CMV-seronegative.

CDR3 in DNA: TGTGCCAGCAGTTACTCAGGCACCGAAGAGACCCAGTACTTC. Protein: CASSYSGTEETQYF. V usage is TRBV6-5 and J usage is TRBJ2-5; D not certain. This CDR3 is 14 amino acids long. Germline V gene sequence: CDR1 MNHEY, CDR2 SVGAGI. Trimming stripped 0 bases from V and 3 bases from J, with 8 bases between.